The clone carrying this T cell receptor (beta chain) was counted many times. Its matching antigen is unknown. This entry comes from a study of spatial heterogeneity in lung cancer. Background on the study: Donors were roughly 70 untreated early-stage non-small cell lung cancer patients. Sequenced follow-up PBMC samples came a median of roughly two years after resection, where available.

General observations from the study: In blood, ubiquitous expanded tumor TCRs appeared more at resection than follow-up.

The germline V and J ends were trimmed by 6 bases and 8 bases, with 20 bases remaining between them. The CDR3 has 15 amino acids. The time point denotes: blood at routine non-recurrence follow-up after resection. Unsorted whole RNA samples from tumor, nontumor lung or frozen PBMC were sequenced. TCRdb reanalysed the 5' RACE reads using MiXCR and keeps one entry per CDR3 protein. The sample records about 20,000 distinct CDR3 sequences, under 10% being singletons. The starting material was PBMCs, obtained at follow-up. The receptor comes from a male donor with early-stage non-small cell lung cancer. The genes are TRBV12-3 or TRBV12-4 and TRBJ2-1; tentatively, D is TRBD1 or TRBD2 (5 bases each). The CDR3, as DNA: TGTGCCAGCAGAACCGGGACGCCGGTAAGGGATGAGCAGTTCTTC. Translated, it gives CASRTGTPVRDEQFF.